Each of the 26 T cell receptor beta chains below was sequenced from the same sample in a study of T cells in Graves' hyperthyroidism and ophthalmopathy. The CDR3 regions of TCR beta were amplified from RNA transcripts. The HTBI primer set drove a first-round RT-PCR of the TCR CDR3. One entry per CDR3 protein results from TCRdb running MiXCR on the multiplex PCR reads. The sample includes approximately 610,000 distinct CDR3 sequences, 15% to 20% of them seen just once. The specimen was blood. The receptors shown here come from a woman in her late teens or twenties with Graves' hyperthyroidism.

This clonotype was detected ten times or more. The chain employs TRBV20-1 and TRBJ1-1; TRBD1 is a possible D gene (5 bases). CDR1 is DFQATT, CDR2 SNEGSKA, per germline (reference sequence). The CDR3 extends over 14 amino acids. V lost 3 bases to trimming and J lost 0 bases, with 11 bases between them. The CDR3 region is CSARRAGLNTEAFF. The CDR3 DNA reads TGCAGTGCTAGGAGGGCAGGGTTGAACACTGAAGCTTTCTTT.

The CDR3 reads CASTVSGEGNSPLHF. The CDR3 DNA reads TGTGCCAGTACAGTTTCGGGGGAAGGAAATTCACCCCTCCACTTT. This sequence joins TRBV19 and TRBJ1-6, with TRBD1 as a possible D gene (5 bases). Germline V lookup: CDR1 LNHDA, CDR2 SQIVND (reference sequence). The V end lost 7 bases, the J end lost 7 bases, and 17 bases lay between the germline ends. The length of the CDR3 is 15 residues.

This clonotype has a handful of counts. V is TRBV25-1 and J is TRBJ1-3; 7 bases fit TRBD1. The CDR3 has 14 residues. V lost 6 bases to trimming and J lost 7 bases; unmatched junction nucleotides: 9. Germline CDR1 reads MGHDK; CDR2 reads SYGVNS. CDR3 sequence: CASRATGTGNTIYF. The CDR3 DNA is TGTGCCAGCAGGGCGACAGGGACCGGTAACACCATATATTTT.

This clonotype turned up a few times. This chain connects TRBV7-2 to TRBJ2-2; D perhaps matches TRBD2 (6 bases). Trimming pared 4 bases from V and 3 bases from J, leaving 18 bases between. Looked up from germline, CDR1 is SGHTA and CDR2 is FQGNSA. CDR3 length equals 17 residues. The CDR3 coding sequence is TGTGCCAGCAGCTCAAAACCCCCGGGACTTCACACCGGGGAGCTGTTTTTT. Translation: CASSSKPPGLHTGELFF.

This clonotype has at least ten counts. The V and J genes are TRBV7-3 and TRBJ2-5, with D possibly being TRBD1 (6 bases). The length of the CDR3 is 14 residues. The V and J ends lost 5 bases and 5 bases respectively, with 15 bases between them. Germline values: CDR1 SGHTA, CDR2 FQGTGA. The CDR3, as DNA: TGTGCCAGCAGCACCCGGACAGAGCGGGAGACCCAGTACTTC. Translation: CASSTRTERETQYF. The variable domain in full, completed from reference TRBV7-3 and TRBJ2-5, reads GAGVSQTPSNKVTEKGKYVELRCDPISGHTALYWYRQSLGQGPEFLIYFQGTGAADDSGLPNDRFFAVRPEGSVSTLKIQRTERGDSAVYLCASSTRTERETQYFGPGTRLLVL.

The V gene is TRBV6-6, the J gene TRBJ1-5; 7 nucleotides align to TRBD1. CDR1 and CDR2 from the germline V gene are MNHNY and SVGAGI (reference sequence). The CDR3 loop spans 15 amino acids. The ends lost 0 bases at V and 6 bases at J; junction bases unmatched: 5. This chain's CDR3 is CASSYSRQGSQPQHF. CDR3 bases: TGTGCCAGCAGTTACTCTCGACAGGGTAGTCAGCCCCAGCATTTT.

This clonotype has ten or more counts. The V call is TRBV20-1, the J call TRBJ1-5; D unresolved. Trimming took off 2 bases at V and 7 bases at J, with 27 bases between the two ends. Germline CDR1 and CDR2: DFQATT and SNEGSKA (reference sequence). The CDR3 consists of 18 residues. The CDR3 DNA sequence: TGCAGTGCTAGACCCTCCGGGCTCAGGTGGGAGTTAGGCCAGCCCCAGCATTTT. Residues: CSARPSGLRWELGQPQHF.

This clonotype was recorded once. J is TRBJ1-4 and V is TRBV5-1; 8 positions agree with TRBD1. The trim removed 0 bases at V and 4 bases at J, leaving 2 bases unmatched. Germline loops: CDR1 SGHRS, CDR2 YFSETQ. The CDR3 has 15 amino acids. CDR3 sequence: CASSLGDRINEKLFF. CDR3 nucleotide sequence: TGCGCCAGCAGCTTGGGGGACAGGATTAATGAAAAACTGTTTTTT.

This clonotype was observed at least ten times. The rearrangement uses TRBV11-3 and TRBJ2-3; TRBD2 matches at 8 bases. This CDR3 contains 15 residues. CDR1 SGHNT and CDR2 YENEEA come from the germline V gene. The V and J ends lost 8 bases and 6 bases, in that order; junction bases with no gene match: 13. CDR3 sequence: CASVHGGEGADTQYF. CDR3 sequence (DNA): TGTGCCAGCGTTCACGGGGGGGAGGGTGCCGATACGCAGTATTTT.

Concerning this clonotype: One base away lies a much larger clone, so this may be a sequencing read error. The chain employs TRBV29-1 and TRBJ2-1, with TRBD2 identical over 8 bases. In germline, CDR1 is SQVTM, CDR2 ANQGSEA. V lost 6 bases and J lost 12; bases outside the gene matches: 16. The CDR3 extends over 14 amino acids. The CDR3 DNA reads TGCAGCGTGGGGGGTGGTAGCGGGAACAGTAGGCAGTTCTTC. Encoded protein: CSVGGGSGNSRQFF.

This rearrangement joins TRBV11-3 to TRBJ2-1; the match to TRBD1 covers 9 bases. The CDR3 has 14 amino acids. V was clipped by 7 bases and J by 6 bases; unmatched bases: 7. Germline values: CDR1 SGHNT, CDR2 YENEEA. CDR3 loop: CASTQGARGNEQFF. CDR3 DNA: TGTGCCAGCACACAGGGGGCTCGGGGCAATGAGCAGTTCTTC.

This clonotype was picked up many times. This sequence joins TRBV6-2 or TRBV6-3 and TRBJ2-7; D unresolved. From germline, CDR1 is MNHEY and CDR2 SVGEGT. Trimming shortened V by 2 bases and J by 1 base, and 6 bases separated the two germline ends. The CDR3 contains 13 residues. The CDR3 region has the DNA TGTGCCAGCAGTTACACCAGTTCCTACGAGCAGTACTTC. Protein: CASSYTSSYEQYF.

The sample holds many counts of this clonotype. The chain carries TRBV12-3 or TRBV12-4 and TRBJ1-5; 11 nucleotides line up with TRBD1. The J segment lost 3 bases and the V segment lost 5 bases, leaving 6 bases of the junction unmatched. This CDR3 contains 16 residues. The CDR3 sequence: CASSPGQGANNQPQHF. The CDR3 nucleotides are TGTGCCAGCAGTCCAGGACAGGGGGCGAACAATCAGCCCCAGCATTTT.

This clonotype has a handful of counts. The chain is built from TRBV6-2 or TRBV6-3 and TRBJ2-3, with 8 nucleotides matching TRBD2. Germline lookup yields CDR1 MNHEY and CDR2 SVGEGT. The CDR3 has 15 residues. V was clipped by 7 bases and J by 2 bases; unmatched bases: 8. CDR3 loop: CASNSGGGFTDTQYF. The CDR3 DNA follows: TGTGCCAGCAATTCAGGCGGGGGGTTCACAGATACGCAGTATTTT.

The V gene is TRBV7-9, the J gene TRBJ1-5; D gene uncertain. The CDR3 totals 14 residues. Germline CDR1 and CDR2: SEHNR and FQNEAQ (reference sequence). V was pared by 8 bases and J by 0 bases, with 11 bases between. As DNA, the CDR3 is TGTGCCAGCGCATTGGGGTATAGCAATCAGCCCCAGCATTTT. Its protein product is CASALGYSNQPQHF.

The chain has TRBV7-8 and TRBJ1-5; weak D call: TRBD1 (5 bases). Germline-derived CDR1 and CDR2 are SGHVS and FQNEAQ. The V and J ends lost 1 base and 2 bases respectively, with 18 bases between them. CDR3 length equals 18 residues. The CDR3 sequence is CASSLVMTGGGGNQPQHF. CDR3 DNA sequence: TGTGCCAGCAGCTTAGTGATGACCGGGGGAGGTGGCAATCAGCCCCAGCATTTT.

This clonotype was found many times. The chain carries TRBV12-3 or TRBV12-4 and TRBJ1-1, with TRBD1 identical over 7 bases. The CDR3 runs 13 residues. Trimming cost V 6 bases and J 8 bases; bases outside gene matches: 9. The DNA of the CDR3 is TGTGCCAGCAGACCCCCGGGACAGATAGAAGCTTTCTTT. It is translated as CASRPPGQIEAFF.

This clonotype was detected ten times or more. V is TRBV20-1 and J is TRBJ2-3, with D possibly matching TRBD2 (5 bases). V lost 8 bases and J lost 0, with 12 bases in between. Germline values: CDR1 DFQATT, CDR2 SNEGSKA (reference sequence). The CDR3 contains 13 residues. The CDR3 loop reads CSLTGISTDTQYF. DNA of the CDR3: TGCAGTCTCACCGGGATCAGCACAGATACGCAGTATTTT.

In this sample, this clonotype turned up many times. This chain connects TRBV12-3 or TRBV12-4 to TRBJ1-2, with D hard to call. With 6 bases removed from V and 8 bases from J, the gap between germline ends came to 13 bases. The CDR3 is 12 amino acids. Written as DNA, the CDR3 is TGTGCCAGCAGCCCGGGCACGCGGGGCTACACCTTC. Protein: CASSPGTRGYTF.

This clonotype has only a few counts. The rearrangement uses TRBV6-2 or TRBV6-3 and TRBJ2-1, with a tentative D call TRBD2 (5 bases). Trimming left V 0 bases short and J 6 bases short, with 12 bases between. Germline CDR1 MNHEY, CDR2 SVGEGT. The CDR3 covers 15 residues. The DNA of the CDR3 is TGTGCCAGCAGTTACTCAGGAAGCGGAGGCAATGAGCAGTTCTTC. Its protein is CASSYSGSGGNEQFF.

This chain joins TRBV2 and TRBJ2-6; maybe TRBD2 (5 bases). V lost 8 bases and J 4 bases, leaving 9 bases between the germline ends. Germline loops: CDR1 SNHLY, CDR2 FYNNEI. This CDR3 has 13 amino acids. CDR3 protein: CASEGSGANVLTF. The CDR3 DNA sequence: TGTGCCAGCGAGGGTTCCGGGGCCAACGTCCTGACTTTC.

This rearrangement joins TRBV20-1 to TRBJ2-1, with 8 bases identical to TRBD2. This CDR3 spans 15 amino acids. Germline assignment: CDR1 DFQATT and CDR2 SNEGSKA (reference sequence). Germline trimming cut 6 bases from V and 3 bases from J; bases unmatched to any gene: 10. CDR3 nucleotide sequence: TGCAGTGCCCAAAAAGCGGGAGCAGACTACAATGAGCAGTTCTTC. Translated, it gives CSAQKAGADYNEQFF.

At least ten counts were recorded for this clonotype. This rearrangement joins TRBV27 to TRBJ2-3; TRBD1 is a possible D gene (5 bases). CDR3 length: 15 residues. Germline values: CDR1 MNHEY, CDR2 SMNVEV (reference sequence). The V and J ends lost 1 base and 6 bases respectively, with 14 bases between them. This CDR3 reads CASSLWGRVGDTQYF. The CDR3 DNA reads TGTGCCAGCAGTTTATGGGGCAGGGTGGGGGATACGCAGTATTTT.

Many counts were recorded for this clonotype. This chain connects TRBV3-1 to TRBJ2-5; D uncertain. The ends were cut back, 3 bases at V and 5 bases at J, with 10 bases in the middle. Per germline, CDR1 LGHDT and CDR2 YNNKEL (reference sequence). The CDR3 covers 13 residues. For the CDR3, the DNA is TGTGCCAGCAGCCATCGGCTAGAGGAGACCCAGTACTTC. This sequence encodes CASSHRLEETQYF.

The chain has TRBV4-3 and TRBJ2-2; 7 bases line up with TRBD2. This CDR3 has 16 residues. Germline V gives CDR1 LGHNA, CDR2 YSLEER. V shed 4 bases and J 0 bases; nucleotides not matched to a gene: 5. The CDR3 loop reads CASSRGLGSNTGELFF. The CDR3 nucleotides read TGCGCCAGCAGCCGAGGACTAGGTTCGAACACCGGGGAGCTGTTTTTT.

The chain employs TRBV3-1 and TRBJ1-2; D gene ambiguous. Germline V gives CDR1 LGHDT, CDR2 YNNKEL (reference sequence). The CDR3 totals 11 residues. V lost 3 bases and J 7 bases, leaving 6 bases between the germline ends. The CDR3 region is CASSHRGGYTF. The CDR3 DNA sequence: TGTGCCAGCAGCCATCGGGGTGGCTACACCTTC.